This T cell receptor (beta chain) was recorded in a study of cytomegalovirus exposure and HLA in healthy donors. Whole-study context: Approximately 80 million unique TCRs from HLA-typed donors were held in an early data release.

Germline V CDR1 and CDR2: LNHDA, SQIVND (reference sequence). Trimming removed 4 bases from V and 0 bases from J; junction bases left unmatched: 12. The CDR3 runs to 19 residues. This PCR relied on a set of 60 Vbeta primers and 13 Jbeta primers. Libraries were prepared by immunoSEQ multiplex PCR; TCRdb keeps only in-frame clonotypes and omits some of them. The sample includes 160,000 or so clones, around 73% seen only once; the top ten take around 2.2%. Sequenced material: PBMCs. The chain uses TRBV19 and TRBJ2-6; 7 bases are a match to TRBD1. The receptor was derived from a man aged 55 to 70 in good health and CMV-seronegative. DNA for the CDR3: TGTGCCAGTAGTACCACCATTGAGACAGGGAGCTCTGGGGCCAACGTCCTGACTTTC. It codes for CASSTTIETGSSGANVLTF.